This T cell receptor (beta chain) originates from a study of T-cell memory formation after mild COVID-19. Study outcomes and limitations: Pre-infection memory already had some responding clones, implying cross-reactive memory joined. Later expanders leaned toward CD4+, whereas clones contracting from day 15 to 85 were balanced CD4/CD8.

This clonotype was detected a few times. The antigen remains undetermined. MiXCR was run by TCRdb on the 5' RACE reads, yielding one entry per CDR3 protein. The sample includes tens of thousands of distinct CDR3 sequences, roughly a sixth of them seen just once. The germline V and J ends were trimmed by 0 bases and 1 base, with 9 bases remaining between them. Germline values: CDR1 DFQATT, CDR2 SNEGSKA (reference sequence). The CDR3 contains 14 residues. This chain uses TRBV20-1 with TRBJ2-5; D is possibly TRBD2 (6 bases). This clonotype was obtained from an adult who had mild COVID-19 (a few samples of this study predate the infection). Cell type and time point are not known. Input material: PBMCs or a T cell subset sorted from them (not recorded which). CDR3 coding DNA: TGCAGTGCTAGAGATCCGGGGGTCCAAGAGACCCAGTACTTC. This translates into CSARDPGVQETQYF.